These 8 T cell receptor beta chains were sequenced from one sample in a study of T cell changes during pregnancy in multiple sclerosis. TCRdb's table, derived via immunoSEQ multiplex PCR, lists solely in-frame clones and lacks some. The table includes 25,000 to 35,000 clones, around nine tenths detected once. Sample: CD8+ T cells from peripheral blood mononuclear cells, taken before pregnancy. The receptors originated from a female donor with multiple sclerosis, enrolled in a pregnancy study.

CDR3 nucleotides: TGTGCCAGCAGTTCGGTTCTAGCGGGATCCGGGGAGCTGTTTTTT. Amino acids: CASSSVLAGSGELFF. The V and J genes are TRBV6-5 and TRBJ2-2; the match to TRBD2 covers 9 bases. The CDR3 is 15 residues long. Germline assignment: CDR1 MNHEY and CDR2 SVGAGI. V gave up 4 bases and J gave up 6 bases; unmatched junction bases: 6.

V gene TRBV5-1 combines with J gene TRBJ2-7; TRBD2 might be the D (5 bases). This CDR3 has 14 amino acids. The ends were cut back, 4 bases at V and 0 bases at J, with 11 bases in the middle. The germline CDR1 and CDR2 sequences are SGHRS and YFSETQ. CDR3 DNA sequence: TGCGCCAGCAGCGAATACGGGATCTCCTACGAGCAGTACTTC. Its protein is CASSEYGISYEQYF.

The V call is TRBV29-1, the J call TRBJ2-3; TRBD2 is a possible D gene (5 bases). Trimming shortened V by 4 bases and J by 3 bases, and 11 bases separated the two germline ends. The CDR3 runs 13 residues. Looked up from germline, CDR1 is SQVTM and CDR2 is ANQGSEA. The CDR3, as DNA: TGCAGCGTTGTATCCAGGAGGACAGATACGCAGTATTTT. Translation gives CSVVSRRTDTQYF.

The chain recombines TRBV6-6 with TRBJ2-3; TRBD2 matches 10 bases. CDR1 is MNHNY and CDR2 is SVGAGI in the germline V gene (reference sequence). The V and J ends lost 6 bases and 6 bases, in that order; junction bases with no gene match: 9. This CDR3 region has 15 residues. CDR3: CASSSGGVGGDTQYF. CDR3 sequence (DNA): TGTGCCAGCAGCAGCGGGGGGGTCGGGGGGGATACGCAGTATTTT.

This clone was observed a single time. V usage is TRBV7-6 and J usage is TRBJ1-1; 7 bases map to TRBD1. Germline V CDR1 and CDR2: SGHVS, FNYEAQ. This CDR3 has 11 residues. V was pared by 4 bases and J by 8 bases, with 1 base of the junction left unmatched. CDR3 sequence reads: CASSSRGEAFF. The CDR3 nucleotides are TGTGCCAGCAGCTCCAGGGGGGAAGCTTTCTTT.

The chain carries TRBV10-1 and TRBJ1-6; weak D call: TRBD1 (6 bases). This CDR3 is built from 20 residues. The V and J ends lost 5 bases and 2 bases respectively, with 25 bases between them. Per the germline V gene, CDR1 is WNHNN and CDR2 is SYGVQD (reference sequence). In DNA form, the CDR3 reads TGCGCCAGCAGTACCTCACAAGCCCTACAGGGTAACGCCTATAATTCACCCCTCCACTTT. Translated, it gives CASSTSQALQGNAYNSPLHF.

Note on this clone: The same CDR3 is also encoded by other DNA sequences in this sample. This chain uses TRBV19 with TRBJ2-1; 9 nucleotides line up with TRBD1. V lost 7 bases and J lost 4; bases outside the gene matches: 5. The CDR3 has 14 residues. The germline CDR1 and CDR2 sequences are LNHDA and SQIVND (reference sequence). This CDR3 reads CASTRTGEYNEQFF. As DNA, the CDR3 is TGTGCCAGTACCCGGACAGGGGAGTACAATGAGCAGTTCTTC.

The V call is TRBV7-6, the J call TRBJ1-1, with D possibly being TRBD1 (6 bases). Looked up from germline, CDR1 is SGHVS and CDR2 is FNYEAQ. This CDR3 spans 14 amino acids. Trimming shortened V by 1 base and J by 1 base, and 7 bases separated the two germline ends. The CDR3 coding sequence is TGTGCCAGCAGCTTAGAGGGACAGAACACTGAAGCTTTCTTT. Translated: CASSLEGQNTEAFF. Based on the CDR3 plus reference TRBV7-6 and TRBJ1-1, the full variable domain is GAGVSQSPRYKVTKRGQDVALRCDPISGHVSLYWYRQALGQGPEFLTYFNYEAQQDKSGLPNDRFSAERPEGSISTLTIQRTEQRDSAMYRCASSLEGQNTEAFFGQGTRLTVV.